This T cell receptor (beta chain) was recovered during a study of blood T cell repertoires in COVID-19. The CDR3 contains 16 residues. Germline values: CDR1 MNHEY, CDR2 SVGEGT. The ends lost 4 bases at V and 6 bases at J; junction bases unmatched: 10. Per the original methods: Estimated nucleated cell counts came from reference gene primer amplification. The protocol was immunoSEQ multiplex PCR, while the TCRdb copy is restricted to in-frame clones and leaves out a portion. D and trimming come from the DNA, and the V and J calls and clone size come from that table. The data show around 65,000 clones, around four fifths seen once.

The sequence was collected from a human donor in a cohort sampled during active COVID-19. V and J are TRBV6-2 or TRBV6-3 and TRBJ2-7, with 12 bases that match TRBD1. The sequenced material came from peripheral blood. The CDR3 region is CASSLAVWGQGAEQYF. The CDR3 region has the DNA TGTGCCAGCAGTTTGGCAGTCTGGGGACAGGGGGCCGAGCAGTACTTC.